The 11 T cell receptor beta chains below come from one sample, sequenced in a study of T cell repertoires in cytomegalovirus infection (dated by TCRdb to the late 2010s). No antigens are known for them. This sample was sequenced with an Illumina HiSeq 1500. TCRdb's own reprocessing of the public reads used fastp at Q25 and MiXCR and kept productive beta chains. Under each unique CDR3 protein, matching rows form one entry showing the most common genes and DNA. The sample table holds approximately 310,000 distinct CDR3 sequences, of which roughly 25% were seen once. About 14% of the sample rests with the top ten. The sample's treatment or condition, from its label and the paper: in vitro stimulation with specific CMV peptide epitopes to enrich CMV-specific T cells. The starting material was cultured PBMCs, obtained from culture after CMV antigen stimulation. The receptors derive from a human donor in good health (CMV status not recorded). Some clones in this sample may be carry-over from other donors' samples.

The genes are TRBV6-5 and TRBJ2-5; maybe TRBD2 (6 bases). The V gene lost 2 bases and the J gene lost 5 bases, with 12 bases spanning the gap. Germline values: CDR1 MNHEY, CDR2 SVGAGI. The CDR3 length is 14 residues. CDR3 sequence reads: CASSYGGSLETQYF. Written as DNA, the CDR3 is TGTGCCAGCAGTTACGGGGGGAGTTTGGAGACCCAGTACTTC.

There are a few counts of this clonotype. This chain uses TRBV6-6 with TRBJ2-7, with 14 bases fitting TRBD2. The CDR3 consists of 15 residues. Germline CDR1 is MNHNY and CDR2 is SVGAGI (reference sequence). J gave up 3 bases and V 10 bases, and 8 bases lay outside the gene matches. CDR3 nucleotide sequence: TGTGCCATCGAACCGGGACTAGCGGGAGTCTACGAGCAGTACGTC. Amino acid sequence: CAIEPGLAGVYEQYV.

This clonotype was counted many times. This chain joins TRBV7-2 and TRBJ2-6; possibly TRBD1 for D (6 bases). In germline, CDR1 is SGHTA, CDR2 FQGNSA. This CDR3 has 16 amino acids. Trimming removed 5 bases at V and 2 bases at J, with 13 bases between. The chain's CDR3 is CASSLHTGTGANVLTF. The CDR3 region has the DNA TGTGCCAGCAGCCTTCACACAGGGACTGGGGCCAACGTCCTGACTTTC.

The table lists this clonotype with many counts. The CDR3 loop is CASSSRTSGSSYEQYF. CDR3 in DNA: TGTGCCAGCAGCAGTCGGACTAGCGGGAGTTCCTACGAGCAGTACTTC. This chain connects TRBV7-2 to TRBJ2-7; 13 bases map to TRBD2. The CDR3 extends over 16 amino acids. The germline CDR1 and CDR2 sequences are SGHTA and FQGNSA. With 5 bases clipped from V and 1 base from J, the junction kept 5 bases outside the gene matches.

The sample holds a few counts of this clonotype. This chain uses TRBV18 with TRBJ2-5; 7 bases agree with TRBD1. This CDR3 comprises 14 residues. With 2 bases clipped from V and 5 bases from J, the junction kept 5 bases outside the gene matches. Germline CDR1 KGHSH, CDR2 LQKENI. The CDR3 spells CASSPTGDGETQYF. DNA for the CDR3: TGTGCCAGCTCACCAACAGGGGATGGGGAGACCCAGTACTTC.

On this clonotype: A much more abundant neighbour one base away suggests this may be a read error. The chain is built from TRBV6-8 and TRBJ1-2; 10 positions agree with TRBD1. The V gene's germline CDR1 is MNHGY and CDR2 SAAAGT. The CDR3 is 16 residues long. The CDR3 nucleotides read TGTACCAGCACCAACCCGCCGGGACAGGGGAAGTATGGCTACACCTTC. Amino acids: CTSTNPPGQGKYGYTF.

This clonotype was detected only a few times. The rearrangement uses TRBV2 and TRBJ1-2; no reliable D call. CDR3 size: 14 residues. The germline V gene encodes CDR1 SNHLY and CDR2 FYNNEI. Trimming stripped 7 bases from V and 2 bases from J, with 14 bases between. CDR3 coding DNA: TGTGCCAGCAAACGGGAGGGATCAAACTATGGCTACACCTTC. It encodes CASKREGSNYGYTF.

V is TRBV15 and J is TRBJ2-5, with 10 bases identical to TRBD1. CDR3 size: 15 residues. Trimming cost V 4 bases and J 2 bases; bases outside gene matches: 4. Per the germline V gene, CDR1 is LNHNV and CDR2 is YYDKDF (reference sequence). The CDR3 loop is CATSTLDRGQETQYF. CDR3 sequence (DNA): TGTGCCACCAGCACCCTGGACAGGGGGCAAGAGACCCAGTACTTC. Together with reference TRBV15 and TRBJ2-5, the CDR3 gives the full variable domain: DAMVIQNPRYQVTQFGKPVTLSCSQTLNHNVMYWYQQKSSQAPKLLFHYYDKDFNNEADTPDNFQSRRPNTSFCFLDIRSPGLGDTAMYLCATSTLDRGQETQYFGPGTRLLVL.

V gene TRBV5-4 combines with J gene TRBJ1-4; D might be TRBD1 (6 bases). The CDR3 sequence is 14 residues long. Germline CDR1 SGHNT, CDR2 YYREEE (reference sequence). Trimming took off 3 bases at V and 8 bases at J, with 14 bases between the two ends. The CDR3 nucleotides are TGTGCCAGCAGCTCGAGGGGGGCCGGGGAAAAACTGTTTTTT. This gives the protein CASSSRGAGEKLFF.

This clonotype was observed a handful of times. The chain has TRBV12-3 or TRBV12-4 and TRBJ1-3, with a weak D call TRBD1 (6 bases). The CDR3 is 16 residues long. V lost 3 bases and J 4 bases, leaving 16 bases between the germline ends. CDR3 region: CASSFGRGARGNTIYF. The CDR3, as DNA: TGTGCCAGCAGTTTTGGGAGGGGGGCGCGGGGAAACACCATATATTTT.

This chain connects TRBV20-1 to TRBJ2-3, with D possibly TRBD2 on 6 matching bases. Germline values: CDR1 DFQATT, CDR2 SNEGSKA (reference sequence). The CDR3 runs 11 residues. V lost 4 bases and J lost 5, with 7 bases in between. The CDR3: CSAKGGDTQYF. For the CDR3, the DNA is TGCAGTGCTAAGGGAGGAGATACGCAGTATTTT.